Presented here are 14 T cell receptor beta chains from one specimen sequenced in a study of human T cells and chemical hapten exposure (dated by TCRdb to the early 2020s). Library construction relied on RACE. The data were produced on a NextSeq 500. TCRdb redid the processing of the public reads, applying fastp at Q25 and MiXCR, and retained in-frame beta chains. A single entry per CDR3 protein holds the most common genes and DNA from its merged rows. The sample table shows 65,000 to 95,000 distinct CDR3 sequences, and around 9.3% are seen once. The top ten hold roughly 1.5% of the sample. This specimen's time point label, interpreted: healthy volunteer bleed at 6 weeks. Unfractionated whole blood was collected in Tempus Blood RNA tubes, and total RNA was extracted from that blood. The specimen was whole blood. These receptors all stem from a female donor in good health. Some clones in this sample may be carry-over from other donors' samples.

This clonotype was recorded many times. This sequence joins TRBV6-6 and TRBJ1-3, with D maybe TRBD1 (6 bases). CDR1 MNHNY and CDR2 SVGAGI come from the germline V gene (reference sequence). The CDR3 runs to 16 residues. The germline V and J ends were trimmed by 4 bases and 4 bases, with 17 bases remaining between them. The CDR3 loop is CASSSKTGTLGNTIYF. The DNA of the CDR3 is TGTGCCAGCAGTTCCAAGACCGGGACACTAGGAAACACCATATATTTT.

This clonotype was seen more than once but under ten times. V usage is TRBV6-2 or TRBV6-3 and J usage is TRBJ2-5; no clear D gene. Between the trimmed V and J ends, which lost 6 bases and 4 bases, there was a span of 12 bases. The germline V gene encodes CDR1 MNHEY and CDR2 SVGEGT. The CDR3 is 13 residues long. Here the CDR3 DNA reads TGTGCCAGCAGATGGTTAGCCACAGAGACCCAGTACTTC. Translated, it gives CASRWLATETQYF.

A note on this clonotype: It may be a read error: a sequence one base away is much more abundant. The V call is TRBV6-1, the J call TRBJ1-1; TRBD1 agrees at 7 bases. This CDR3 is built from 14 residues. V was clipped by 1 base and J by 5 bases; unmatched bases: 4. Germline CDR1 and CDR2: MNHNS and SASEGT. CDR3 nucleotides: TGTGCCAGCAGTGAAGACAGGGGTTGTACTGAAGCTTTCTTT. Its translation: CASSEDRGCTEAFF.

The chain links TRBV3-1 to TRBJ1-4, with unresolved D. The CDR3 covers 17 residues. The V end was cut by 0 bases, the J end by 7 bases, with 18 bases between. CDR1 is LGHDT, CDR2 YNNKEL, per germline (reference sequence). The CDR3 nucleotides read TGTGCCAGCAGCCAAGATATCACCCCCAACTTGATTGAAAAACTGTTTTTT. Amino acids: CASSQDITPNLIEKLFF.

The sample holds a few counts of this clonotype. CDR3 sequence: CASSPGTPTGNQPQHF. The CDR3 bases are TGTGCCAGCAGCCCGGGGACCCCAACAGGCAATCAGCCCCAGCATTTT. V gene TRBV5-4 combines with J gene TRBJ1-5; weak D call: TRBD1 (5 bases). This CDR3 has 16 amino acids. Germline loops: CDR1 SGHNT, CDR2 YYREEE (reference sequence). The V and J ends lost 4 bases and 2 bases respectively, with 16 bases between them.

This clonotype appeared many times. The rearrangement joins TRBV6-2 or TRBV6-3 to TRBJ1-6; D perhaps matches TRBD1 (6 bases). Trimming pared 5 bases from V and 8 bases from J, leaving 16 bases between. This CDR3 is 15 amino acids long. Germline V gene sequence: CDR1 MNHEY, CDR2 SVGEGT. Written as DNA, the CDR3 is TGTGCCAGCAGTATATCACCGGGACAACATTCACCCCTCCACTTT. The encoded protein is CASSISPGQHSPLHF.

This clonotype was detected only a few times. The rearrangement joins TRBV29-1 to TRBJ2-3; D perhaps matches TRBD1 (5 bases). The length of the CDR3 is 13 residues. Germline V gene lookup returns CDR1 SQVTM and CDR2 ANQGSEA. The V end lost 5 bases, the J end lost 7 bases, and 16 bases lay between the germline ends. CDR3 protein: CSVKGQATHTQYF. In nucleotides, the CDR3 is TGCAGCGTTAAGGGGCAGGCCACGCATACGCAGTATTTT.

This clonotype appeared many times. This rearrangement joins TRBV6-2 or TRBV6-3 to TRBJ2-6; D is unresolved. This CDR3 comprises 17 residues. Germline loops: CDR1 MNHEY, CDR2 SVGEGT. V lost 7 bases and J 0 bases, leaving 16 bases between the germline ends. DNA for the CDR3: TGTGCCAGCACGTTTGCAGGACCGTACTCTGGGGCCAACGTCCTGACTTTC. This codes for CASTFAGPYSGANVLTF.

This clonotype has at least ten counts. V and J are TRBV19 and TRBJ1-5; D unresolved. Germline V CDR1 and CDR2: LNHDA, SQIVND (reference sequence). V gave up 3 bases and J gave up 2 bases, with 2 bases separating them. The CDR3 loop spans 12 amino acids. For the CDR3, the DNA is TGTGCCAGTAGTATTGGCAATCAGCCCCAGCATTTT. This codes for CASSIGNQPQHF.

In its sample, this clonotype was seen many times. CDR3 amino acids: CASSGTVNTEAFF. Written as DNA, the CDR3 is TGTGCCAGCAGTGGGACTGTGAACACTGAAGCTTTCTTT. The chain couples TRBV2 to TRBJ1-1; D unclear. The germline V gene has CDR1 SNHLY and CDR2 FYNNEI. The length of the CDR3 is 13 residues. V was pared by 4 bases and J by 0 bases, with 6 bases between.

Concerning this clonotype itself: Being one base from a much bigger clone, this may be a read error. The J gene is TRBJ2-3, the V gene TRBV7-2, with 9 bases that match TRBD2. The germline V gene has CDR1 SGHTA and CDR2 FQGNSA. The CDR3 loop spans 15 amino acids. CDR3 region: CASGLSGGTTDTQYF. CDR3 in DNA: TGTGCCAGCGGCTTAAGCGGGGGGACCACAGATACGCAGTATTTT.

The rearrangement joins TRBV7-9 to TRBJ1-6, with 10 bases matching TRBD1. CDR1 is SEHNR, CDR2 FQNEAQ, per germline (reference sequence). With 4 bases clipped from V and 6 bases from J, the junction kept 6 bases outside the gene matches. The length of the CDR3 is 16 residues. The CDR3 DNA reads TGTGCCAGCAGCTCCTCGACAGGGGGCTTTAATTCACCCCTCCACTTT. Translated, it gives CASSSSTGGFNSPLHF.

In its sample, this clonotype was seen many times. This chain uses TRBV5-1 with TRBJ1-4, with a tentative D call TRBD1 (6 bases). CDR1 and CDR2 (germline): SGHRS, YFSETQ. Trimming removed 5 bases at V and 8 bases at J, with 22 bases between. The CDR3 runs to 16 residues. CDR3 bases: TGCGCCAGCAGGAGTAATGCCGGGACACCCAGCGAAAAACTGTTTTTT. Protein product: CASRSNAGTPSEKLFF.

This clonotype has a handful of counts. This rearrangement joins TRBV7-9 to TRBJ2-7, with 7 nucleotides matching TRBD1. Losses at the gene ends were 3 bases for V and 6 bases for J; bases not matched to a gene: 5. This CDR3 contains 13 residues. In germline, CDR1 is SEHNR, CDR2 FQNEAQ (reference sequence). The CDR3, as DNA: TGTGCCAGCAGCTTTGACAGGGCGAGCGAGCAGTACTTC. It is translated as CASSFDRASEQYF.